This entry concerns a single TCR beta chain. Trimming cost V 2 bases and J 1 base, with 9 bases left between them. CDR3 length: 14 residues. Germline values: CDR1 SGHRS, CDR2 YFSETQ. The sample originates from a study of control samples from healthy donors and cancer patients. Using immunoSEQ multiplex PCR, the repertoire was profiled, and TCRdb retains in-frame clones only, with some absent. The top ten hold around 3.5% of the sample, which has about 110,000 clones, approximately 88% seen once. This sequence joins TRBV5-1 and TRBJ1-1; D is unresolved. The sequencing sample was made of PBMCs. This clonotype was sampled from a woman aged 55-70 years with lung cancer. The CDR3 sequence: CASSFGGANTEAFF. For the CDR3, the DNA is TGCGCCAGCAGCTTTGGTGGCGCGAACACTGAAGCTTTCTTT. Based on the CDR3 plus reference TRBV5-1 and TRBJ1-1, the full variable domain is KAGVTQTPRYLIKTRGQQVTLSCSPISGHRSVSWYQQTPGQGLQFLFEYFSETQRNKGNFPGRFSGRQFSNSRSEMNVSTLELGDSALYLCASSFGGANTEAFFGQGTRLTVV.